Each of the 24 T cell receptor beta chains below was sequenced from the same sample in a study of tumor-infiltrating lymphocytes in primary liver carcinoma. Total RNA (around 0.45 ug) served as template for TCR beta cDNA synthesis primed by a constant-region primer. What produced the TCR beta libraries was three nested multiplex PCR rounds using slightly modified ARM-PCR. For roughly 10 cycles apiece, the opening two PCR rounds ran with TRBV1-TRBV30 forward primers and a C-beta reverse primer. TCRdb called the multiplex PCR reads again in MiXCR, with one record for every CDR3 protein. Of 20,000 to 30,000 distinct CDR3 sequences listed, about 74% are singletons. For each extraction, RNA and DNA were obtained together from approximately 20-30 mg of unsorted bulk tissue. Input material: liver tumor tissue from sampling region 5. Indicated subset: tumor region T5, tumor centre. Receptors were obtained from a woman aged 25 to 39 with primary liver carcinoma and hepatitis B virus infection.

This clonotype was seen a handful of times. A read error may account for a junction end that differs from germline. The chain links TRBV6-6 to TRBJ2-3, with D possibly matching TRBD2 (6 bases). The germline gives CDR1 MNHNY, CDR2 SVGAGI (reference sequence). This CDR3 region has 17 residues. The CDR3 region is CSSSYSFGSGSTDTQYF. The CDR3 bases are TGTTCCAGCAGTTACTCTTTTGGCAGCGGGTCCACAGACACGCAGTATTTT.

Concerning this clonotype: A read error may account for a junction end that differs from germline. The chain uses TRBV6-2 or TRBV6-3 and TRBJ2-3; D perhaps matches TRBD2 (6 bases). The V gene's germline CDR1 is MNHEY and CDR2 SVGEGT. The CDR3 has 14 residues. The CDR3 region has the DNA TGTGCCAGTAGTTACCCGATCGCGCGGGGCACTGTTCTTTTT. It encodes CASSYPIARGTVLF.

Worth noting for this clonotype: Since no conserved phenylalanine or tryptophan closes the CDR3, a read error is the likely cause. The V and J genes are TRBV2 and TRBJ2-2, with 13 bases fitting TRBD2. CDR3 length equals 16 residues. V lost 10 bases, J lost 5 bases, and 10 bases stayed unmatched. Germline CDR1 reads SNHLY; CDR2 reads FYNNEI. CDR3 sequence reads: CANRRGLAGNTGELFY. In nucleotides, the CDR3 is TGTGCCAACAGGAGGGGACTAGCGGGAAATACCGGGGAGCTGTTTTAT.

The rearrangement links TRBV10-2 to TRBJ2-7, with 11 bases aligning to TRBD2. The CDR3 covers 18 residues. Germline CDR1 is WSHSY and CDR2 is SAAADI. Unmatched junction bases numbered 17, after V lost 3 bases and J lost 7 bases. The CDR3 DNA follows: TGCGCCAGCAGTGACCGAAACCCACTAGCGGGGGAACCTACGGAGCAGTACTTC. It yields the protein CASSDRNPLAGEPTEQYF.

For this clonotype: Germline is not matched at one junction end, which may reflect a read error. The CDR3 spells CASSLGSLVGGRGHEQYF. CDR3 nucleotides: TGTGCCAGCAGCTTAGGTAGTTTAGTGGGCGGGAGGGGTCACGAGCAATACTTC. The chain couples TRBV7-9 to TRBJ2-7; TRBD2 matches at 9 bases. Germline V gene data show CDR1 as SEHNR and CDR2 as FQNEAQ (reference sequence). This CDR3 is built from 18 residues.

A remark on this clonotype: One end of the junction does not line up with germline, which may come from a read error. V is TRBV4-1 and J is TRBJ2-2; maybe TRBD1 (6 bases). This CDR3 has 15 residues. The germline V gene has CDR1 MGHRA and CDR2 YSYEKL. CDR3 nucleotides: TGCGCCAGCAGCCAAGATCCAGGGGCGATCTGGGAACTGTTTTTT. Protein sequence: CASSQDPGAIWELFF.

About this clonotype: Since a much larger clone is just one base distant, this may be a read error. The V call is TRBV28, the J call TRBJ1-2; no clear D gene. CDR3 length: 13 residues. Germline V gives CDR1 MDHEN, CDR2 SYDVKM. The DNA of the CDR3 is TGTGCCAGCAGTCAGCCTCTGAACTATGTCTACACCTTC. Encoded protein: CASSQPLNYVYTF.

This clonotype was recorded only once. This likely comes from a read error, as the CDR3 has no conserved phenylalanine or tryptophan at its end. The V and J genes are TRBV6-2 or TRBV6-3 and TRBJ1-5; no reliable D call. Between the trimmed V and J ends, which lost 5 bases and 9 bases, there was a span of 14 bases. Germline V gives CDR1 MNHEY, CDR2 SVGEGT. This CDR3 contains 13 residues. The CDR3 DNA sequence: TGTGCCAGCAGTCGCATCGGTCGTCGGCCCCAGCATATT. Translated, it gives CASSRIGRRPQHI.

Remarks on this clonotype: This sequence may be a read error, since a much larger clone differs from it by one base. The rearrangement links TRBV6-2 or TRBV6-3 to TRBJ2-1; 16 bases are a match to TRBD2. V gave up 6 bases and J gave up 6 bases; unmatched junction bases: 11. This CDR3 has 18 amino acids. Germline loops: CDR1 MNHEY, CDR2 SVGEGT. Here the CDR3 reads CASRAPGLAGGHSNEQFF. For the CDR3, the DNA is TGTGCCAGCAGGGCACCGGGACTAGCGGGAGGGCATAGCAATGAGCAGTTCTTC.

This clonotype is a singleton in its sample. The V and J genes are TRBV5-4 and TRBJ2-7, with D possibly being TRBD1 or TRBD2 (6 bases each). V lost 4 bases and J lost 6, with 26 bases in between. The CDR3 contains 17 residues. Germline loops: CDR1 SGHNT, CDR2 YYREEE (reference sequence). DNA of the CDR3: TGTGCCAGCAGCCGTGAGGGGGACCCCATTTGGAGGGGCGAGCAGTACTTC. Protein sequence: CASSREGDPIWRGEQYF.

V gene TRBV28 combines with J gene TRBJ2-7; the match to TRBD1 covers 7 bases. The germline V gene encodes CDR1 MDHEN and CDR2 SYDVKM. After removal of 10 bases from V and 1 base from J, the junction contained 10 bases not matched to a gene. This CDR3 has 14 residues. The CDR3 is CANRETGLSYEQYF. Written as DNA, the CDR3 is TGTGCCAACAGGGAGACAGGGCTTTCCTACGAGCAGTACTTC.

A remark on this clonotype: An end of the junction differs from the germline gene, which may be a read error. This sequence joins TRBV11-2 and TRBJ2-2, with 10 bases identical to TRBD2. Germline V lookup: CDR1 SGHAT, CDR2 FQNNGV. The CDR3 is 16 amino acids. The CDR3 loop is CASDSTRSGRSGEPFF. DNA for the CDR3: TGTGCCAGCGACTCGACACGTAGCGGGAGGTCCGGGGAGCCGTTTTTT.

The chain combines TRBV11-2 with TRBJ2-7; 8 bases map to TRBD1. Germline-derived CDR1 and CDR2 are SGHAT and FQNNGV. CDR3 length: 13 amino acids. CDR3 DNA: TGTGCAAGCAGCTCCACAGGGGGCTACGAGCAGTACGTC. Amino acid sequence: CASSSTGGYEQYV.

The chain is built from TRBV6-5 and TRBJ1-2; 7 bases are a match to TRBD1. CDR1 is MNHEY, CDR2 SVGAGI, per germline. The CDR3 loop spans 14 amino acids. The CDR3 DNA follows: TGTATCAGCAGTTATAACAGACAGGGCAGCGGCTACACCTTC. This encodes CISSYNRQGSGYTF.

Points on this clonotype: The limits of the CDR3 on the DNA are not certain, so only TCRdb's listed CDR3 is given. The genes are TRBV10-2 and TRBJ1-1. With termini counted, the CDR3 has 14 amino acids. Germline lookup yields CDR1 WSHSY and CDR2 SAAADI. The CDR3 loop reads CASSTSKAGTEAIF.

Note on this clonotype: One end of the junction does not line up with germline, which may come from a read error. The gene calls are TRBV5-4 and TRBJ2-3, with D possibly matching TRBD1 (5 bases). This CDR3 has 17 amino acids. Germline CDR1 SGHNT, CDR2 YYREEE (reference sequence). The CDR3 DNA reads as TGTCCCAGCAGCGTAGACGGACACCCTCCACTCACAGATACGCAGTACTTT. Its translation is CPSSVDGHPPLTDTQYF.

The chain combines TRBV11-2 with TRBJ2-7; D remains ambiguous. The germline CDR1 and CDR2 sequences are SGHAT and FQNNGV. The CDR3 extends over 13 amino acids. Deletions cut 5 bases from V and 13 bases from J, with 21 bases between. CDR3 in amino acids: CASSTSNTGDQYF. The CDR3 DNA follows: TGTGCCAGCAGCACCTCGAATACGGGCGATCAATACTTC.

About this clonotype itself: The junction does not match germline at one end; this may be a read error. The rearrangement joins TRBV6-5 to TRBJ2-7, with D maybe TRBD1 (6 bases). Germline CDR1 and CDR2: MNHEY and SVGAGI. The CDR3 consists of 15 residues. This CDR3 reads CARSYKDSSSYEQYF. CDR3 coding DNA: TGTGCCAGGAGTTATAAGGACAGCAGCTCCTACGAACAGTACTTC.

On this clonotype: A much larger clone differs by one base, so this may be a read error. V and J are TRBV6-1 and TRBJ1-5, with 9 positions matching TRBD1. CDR1 is MNHNS, CDR2 SASEGT, per germline. This CDR3 is 14 amino acids long. J lost 15 bases, V lost 9 bases, and 18 bases had no gene match. CDR3 sequence: CASMDRGRNQARHF. CDR3 coding DNA: TGTGCCAGTATGGACAGGGGACGCAATCAGGCCCGGCATTTT.

As regards this clonotype: Relative to the germline gene, one junction end is altered; a read error may explain this. The chain recombines TRBV12-3 or TRBV12-4 with TRBJ2-7; D is tentatively TRBD1 or TRBD2 (5 bases each). The CDR3 loop spans 11 amino acids. The DNA of the CDR3 is TGTGCCAGTAGTCTCAGGGACGAGCAGTATTTC. Its protein product is CASSLRDEQYF.

This clonotype was seen once. The chain joins TRBV9 to TRBJ2-7, with 8 bases aligning to TRBD2. The ends lost 0 bases at V and 7 bases at J; junction bases unmatched: 12. This CDR3 contains 16 residues. CDR1 is SGDLS and CDR2 is YYNGEE in the germline V gene. DNA of the CDR3: TGTGCCAGCAGCGTAGGACCCTCGGTAGCGGGGCTGGAGCAGTACTTC. This translates into CASSVGPSVAGLEQYF.

The J gene is TRBJ2-7, the V gene TRBV29-1; D is unclear. Germline lookup yields CDR1 SQVTM and CDR2 ANQGSEA. V was clipped by 4 bases and J by 2 bases, with 15 bases between them. This CDR3 has 14 residues. CDR3 DNA: TGCAGCGTTGTATTACCCAGCCCCCCCTACGAGCAGTACTTC. Translated, it gives CSVVLPSPPYEQYF.

This clonotype is labeled medium-sized (0.01 to 0.1%). The V call is TRBV6-6, the J call TRBJ2-5; 13 positions agree with TRBD2. V shed 1 base, J shed 5 bases, and the junction held 13 bases outside the gene matches. Looked up from germline, CDR1 is MNHNY and CDR2 is SVGAGI (reference sequence). This CDR3 spans 19 amino acids. CDR3 DNA sequence: TGTGCCAGCAGTTACTTTCGTCCCGGGACTAGCGGGAAGTGGGAGACCCAGTACTTC. Amino acids: CASSYFRPGTSGKWETQYF.

A word on this clonotype: Because the CDR3 is missing its conserved closing phenylalanine or tryptophan, this is likely a read error. The V gene is TRBV7-9, the J gene TRBJ1-3; the D is unclear. CDR3 length equals 13 residues. V was clipped by 5 bases and J by 0 bases, with 5 bases between them. Germline CDR1 is SEHNR and CDR2 is FQNEAQ (reference sequence). CDR3 residues: CASSEFSGNTIYL. The DNA of the CDR3 is TGTGCCAGCAGCGAGTTCTCTGGAAACACCATATATCTT.